The rows below give T cell receptor beta chains drawn from one sample of a study of CXCR3-negative and CXCR3-positive naive CD8 T cells. TCRdb derives one entry per CDR3 protein from the 5' RACE reads, leaving out DNA. The specimen's table records some 130,000 distinct CDR3 sequences. Specimen: naive CXCR3+ CD8+ T cells from blood. The receptor set was obtained from a human donor in good health. Some clones in this sample may be carry-over from other donors' samples. CDR3s include the opening cysteine and the closing phenylalanine or tryptophan.

V: TRBV12-5
J: TRBJ2-3
CDR3: CASGLQASGITDTQYF

V: TRBV5-1
J: TRBJ1-5
CDR3: CASRSGTGGLQPQHF

V: TRBV7-6
J: TRBJ2-3
CDR3: CASSLGGVGGTADTQYF

V: TRBV5-1
J: TRBJ1-5
CDR3: CASSGGTGSPQHF

V: TRBV28
J: TRBJ2-7
CDR3: CASSLLGGRYEQYF

V: TRBV18
J: TRBJ1-2
CDR3: CASSPPSANYGYTF

V: TRBV7-9
J: TRBJ2-7
CDR3: CASSSWGLANEQYF

V: TRBV6-2/TRBV6-3
J: TRBJ1-2
CDR3: CASRTGTGGAGGYTF

V: TRBV29-1
J: TRBJ2-5
CDR3: CSVEDGEAREYQETQYF

V: TRBV6-6
J: TRBJ2-1
CDR3: CASSFRGVFDEQFF

V: TRBV5-1
J: TRBJ1-2
CDR3: CASSLHGQGTIVDYGYTF

V: TRBV20-1
J: TRBJ2-7
CDR3: CSARDPVGGEQYF

V: TRBV6-2/TRBV6-3
J: TRBJ2-1
CDR3: CASSGIPDEQFF

V: TRBV6-5
J: TRBJ1-5
CDR3: CASTSGGAGQPQHF

V: TRBV12-5
J: TRBJ2-1
CDR3: CASGNSNPLNEQFF

V: TRBV29-1
J: TRBJ1-1
CDR3: CSVGVMNTEAFF

V: TRBV6-5
J: TRBJ1-1
CDR3: CASSENRGRTEAFF

V: TRBV20-1
J: TRBJ2-1
CDR3: CSARDSEGPNYNEQFF

V: TRBV7-9
J: TRBJ1-1
CDR3: CATYTSDSLTEAFF

V: TRBV7-6
J: TRBJ2-7
CDR3: CASSLEASEHYEQYF

V: TRBV12-3/TRBV12-4
J: TRBJ2-7
CDR3: CASSFGLTGGLEQYF

V: TRBV7-9
J: TRBJ2-6
CDR3: CASRNRFSGANVLTF

V: TRBV7-2
J: TRBJ2-3
CDR3: CASSIVTSTDTQYF

V: TRBV20-1
J: TRBJ1-3
CDR3: CSARDTLTAGNTIYF

V: TRBV5-4
J: TRBJ2-7
CDR3: CASSSEGVDEQYF

V: TRBV28
J: TRBJ1-1
CDR3: CASSLTPGGGNTEAFF

V: TRBV13
J: TRBJ1-1
CDR3: CASNLKRGQVNTEAFF

V: TRBV27
J: TRBJ2-3
CDR3: CASSLFSLYADTQYF

V: TRBV5-1
J: TRBJ2-1
CDR3: CASRPGLEDNEQFF

V: TRBV7-2
J: TRBJ2-7
CDR3: CASSFQGGLYEQYF

V: TRBV5-4
J: TRBJ2-7
CDR3: CASSFNRGYEQYF

V: TRBV25-1
J: TRBJ1-1
CDR3: CASGLNTEAFF

V: TRBV27
J: TRBJ1-2
CDR3: CASSFRGQGGPNGYTF

V: TRBV14
J: TRBJ1-2
CDR3: CASSGGEDGIYGYTF

V: TRBV5-5
J: TRBJ2-1
CDR3: CASSFWGREYYNEQFF

V: TRBV5-4
J: TRBJ1-1
CDR3: CASSLDRVNTEAFF

V: TRBV28
J: TRBJ2-7
CDR3: CASSFSRGSYEQYF

V: TRBV5-6
J: TRBJ2-7
CDR3: CASSGGTASSYEQYF

V: TRBV23-1
J: TRBJ1-1
CDR3: CASSQPDPGPRNTEAFF

V: TRBV5-1
J: TRBJ2-2
CDR3: CASSWDRAGRDTGELFF

V: TRBV7-2
J: TRBJ2-3
CDR3: CASGLGLAGITDTQYF

V: TRBV29-1
J: TRBJ2-7
CDR3: CSVVIDYYEQYF

V: TRBV7-9
J: TRBJ1-1
CDR3: CASSPPLHGNTEAFF

V: TRBV7-9
J: TRBJ2-7
CDR3: CASSPGGLPYEQYF

V: TRBV5-1
J: TRBJ1-1
CDR3: CASTTGGFEKNTEAFF

V: TRBV7-9
J: TRBJ1-1
CDR3: CASSLGDTAAFF

V: TRBV6-5
J: TRBJ2-5
CDR3: CASSYYGETQYF

V: TRBV5-4
J: TRBJ2-3
CDR3: CASSLRGSDTQYF

V: TRBV19
J: TRBJ2-5
CDR3: CATATSGGLIGQETQYF

V: TRBV28
J: TRBJ2-2
CDR3: CASSLHEMNTGELFF

V: TRBV21-1
J: TRBJ1-2
CDR3: CASSKLRTDENYGYTF

V: TRBV6-5
J: TRBJ2-7
CDR3: CASRPSSAGGPHEQYF

V: TRBV27
J: TRBJ1-5
CDR3: CASSVTGGRNQPQHF

V: TRBV3-1
J: TRBJ1-2
CDR3: CASSQDAQPVNGYTF

V: TRBV20-1
J: TRBJ1-4
CDR3: CSATLTEPNEKLFF

V: TRBV7-9
J: TRBJ1-1
CDR3: CASSPPPQTGNTEAFF

V: TRBV4-3
J: TRBJ1-4
CDR3: CASSQGVINEKLFF

V: TRBV25-1
J: TRBJ1-5
CDR3: CASSEVSSNQPQHF

V: TRBV12-3/TRBV12-4
J: TRBJ2-2
CDR3: CATSMSNTGELFF